The 6 T cell receptor beta chains below all came from one sample that was sequenced in a study of blood T cell repertoires in COVID-19. Libraries were prepared by immunoSEQ multiplex PCR; TCRdb keeps only in-frame clonotypes and omits some of them. Altogether hundreds of thousands of clones are present, around 89% being singletons, with the ten largest covering about 3.9%. Sequencing was done on a sample of peripheral blood. Receptor source: a woman between 45 and 60 years old with active or convalescent COVID-19.

This chain connects TRBV27 to TRBJ1-5, with TRBD1 matching over 7 bases. Losses at the gene ends were 6 bases for V and 2 bases for J; bases not matched to a gene: 13. Germline V lookup: CDR1 MNHEY, CDR2 SMNVEV (reference sequence). The CDR3 has 17 amino acids. DNA of the CDR3: TGTGCCAGCAGCTCTGACAGGGCCGAACGTGGCAATCAGCCCCAGCATTTT. Its protein product is CASSSDRAERGNQPQHF.

This clone was seen a handful of times. The chain recombines TRBV7-2 with TRBJ2-1; TRBD1 matches 8 bases. Germline CDR1 SGHTA, CDR2 FQGNSA. CDR3 size: 19 residues. V shed 4 bases and J 0 bases; nucleotides not matched to a gene: 14. CDR3 bases: TGTGCCAGCAGCTCCGAGGACAGGGTAAGATTGGGCTCCTACAATGAGCAGTTCTTC. Translation gives CASSSEDRVRLGSYNEQFF.

The V and J genes are TRBV19 and TRBJ1-5; 7 bases match TRBD1. The CDR3 runs to 17 residues. Germline assignment: CDR1 LNHDA and CDR2 SQIVND (reference sequence). V gave up 3 bases and J gave up 4 bases; unmatched junction bases: 12. The CDR3 region is CASSIAVTGKGNQPQHF. The CDR3 DNA sequence: TGTGCCAGTAGTATCGCAGTGACAGGGAAGGGAAATCAGCCCCAGCATTTT.

The V and J genes are TRBV28 and TRBJ2-2; 7 nucleotides agree with TRBD2. The CDR3 length is 16 residues. V lost 3 bases and J lost 2; bases outside the gene matches: 6. CDR1 is MDHEN, CDR2 SYDVKM, per germline. CDR3 nucleotide sequence: TGTGCCAGCAGTTTCTTGCCTAGCGGTAACACCGGGGAGCTGTTTTTT. Translated, it gives CASSFLPSGNTGELFF. Full variable domain (remainder filled in from reference TRBV28 and TRBJ2-2): DVKVTQSSRYLVKRTGEKVFLECVQDMDHENMFWYRQDPGLGLRLIYFSYDVKMKEKGDIPEGYSVSREKKERFSLILESASTNQTSMYLCASSFLPSGNTGELFFGEGSRLTVL.

The chain joins TRBV5-5 to TRBJ2-7; perhaps TRBD1 as D (5 bases). The germline V gene has CDR1 SGHKS and CDR2 YYEKEE (reference sequence). This CDR3 has 12 amino acids. Trimming left V 5 bases short and J 8 bases short, with 14 bases between. The CDR3: CASRPQGGQQYF. The CDR3 DNA follows: TGTGCCAGCAGACCCCAGGGCGGCCAGCAGTACTTC.

The V call is TRBV19, the J call TRBJ1-4; D is uncertain. Germline values: CDR1 LNHDA, CDR2 SQIVND (reference sequence). V was clipped by 4 bases and J by 13 bases, with 13 bases between them. The CDR3 is 12 residues long. CDR3 sequence reads: CASSTAVEVLFF. CDR3 coding DNA: TGTGCCAGTAGTACGGCCGTAGAGGTACTGTTTTTT.